This T cell receptor (beta chain) derives from a study of cytomegalovirus exposure and HLA in healthy donors. In the PCR, 60 Vbeta and 13 Jbeta primers were used. Clones were read by immunoSEQ multiplex PCR, and TCRdb kept only the in-frame ones, dropping some. The sample carries 150,000 to 200,000 clones, around 77% recorded once. The CDR3 consists of 15 residues. The germline CDR1 and CDR2 sequences are SGHTA and FQGNSA. Trimming removed 5 bases from V and 2 bases from J; junction bases left unmatched: 4. The receptor was isolated from a woman aged 25 to 45 in good health and CMV-seronegative. Material for sequencing was PBMCs. The chain couples TRBV7-2 to TRBJ2-7, with TRBD2 identical over 12 bases. CDR3: CASSRLAGDTYEQYF. DNA of the CDR3: TGTGCCAGCAGCCGACTAGCGGGGGACACCTACGAGCAGTACTTC.